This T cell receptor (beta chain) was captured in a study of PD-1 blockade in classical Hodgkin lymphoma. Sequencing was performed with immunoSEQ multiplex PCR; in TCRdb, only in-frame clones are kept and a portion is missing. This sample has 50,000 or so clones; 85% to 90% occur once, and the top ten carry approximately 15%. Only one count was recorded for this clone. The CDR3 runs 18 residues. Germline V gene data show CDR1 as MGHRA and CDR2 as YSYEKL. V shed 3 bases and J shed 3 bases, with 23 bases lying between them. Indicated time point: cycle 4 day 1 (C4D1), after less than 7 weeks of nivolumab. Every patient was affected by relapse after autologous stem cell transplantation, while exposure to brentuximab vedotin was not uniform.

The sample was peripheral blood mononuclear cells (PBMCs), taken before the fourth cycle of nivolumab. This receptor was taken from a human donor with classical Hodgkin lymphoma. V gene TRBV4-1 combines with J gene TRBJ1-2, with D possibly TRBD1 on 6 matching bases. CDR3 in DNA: TGCGCCAGCAGCCAGGAGCACTCCACTAGTACAGGGCACTATGGCTACACCTTC. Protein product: CASSQEHSTSTGHYGYTF.